A single sample gave rise to the 10 T cell receptor beta chains below, sequenced in a study of response to subunit inactivated influenza vaccine. TCRdb reprocessed the RT-PCR reads with MiXCR, giving one entry per CDR3 protein. This sample has 250,000 to 350,000 distinct CDR3 sequences; roughly 20% occur once, and the top ten carry 10%. Material: PBMCs from blood, obtained 21 months after vaccination. These TCRs come from a man aged 50-75 years who received an inactivated influenza vaccine.

This clonotype has at least ten counts. This chain links TRBV5-1 with TRBJ1-6; 9 nucleotides match TRBD1. Germline-derived CDR1 and CDR2 are SGHRS and YFSETQ. CDR3 length: 21 residues. V shed 3 bases and J 9 bases; nucleotides not matched to a gene: 25. The CDR3, as DNA: TGCGCCAGCAGCTACGGGACAGGGCCAAACGGTCGGCCGGGAGGCGGTTCACCCCTCCACTTT. Translating gives CASSYGTGPNGRPGGGSPLHF.

This clonotype has only a few counts. This chain links TRBV12-3 or TRBV12-4 with TRBJ2-3, with D tentatively TRBD1 (5 bases). The CDR3 sequence is 13 residues long. Trimming cost V 5 bases and J 2 bases, with 8 bases left between them. The CDR3 is CASSQDNTDTQYF. In nucleotides, the CDR3 is TGTGCCAGCAGTCAGGACAACACAGATACGCAGTATTTT.

This clonotype has at least ten counts. The genes are TRBV4-3 and TRBJ1-3; D not certain. The V gene's germline CDR1 is LGHNA and CDR2 YSLEER. The length of the CDR3 is 15 residues. The V and J ends lost 0 bases and 0 bases respectively, with 6 bases between them. CDR3 sequence: CASSQDWDSGNTIYF. The DNA of the CDR3 is TGCGCCAGCAGCCAAGATTGGGACTCTGGAAACACCATATATTTT.

This clonotype was counted only a few times. The chain couples TRBV20-1 to TRBJ2-1, with D hard to call. This CDR3 has 10 amino acids. Germline loops: CDR1 DFQATT, CDR2 SNEGSKA (reference sequence). V was shortened by 8 bases and J by 5 bases, with 7 bases between the two germline ends. The CDR3 region has the DNA TGCAGTCCATTGGACAATGAGCAGTTCTTC. Protein: CSPLDNEQFF.

In its sample, this clonotype was seen a few times. V and J are TRBV12-3 or TRBV12-4 and TRBJ1-1; D is ambiguous. There are 11 residues in the CDR3. V lost 5 bases and J 8 bases, leaving 9 bases between the germline ends. In nucleotides, the CDR3 is TGTGCCAGCAGTGGTGGACTGGAAGCTTTCTTT. Translating gives CASSGGLEAFF.

This rearrangement joins TRBV28 to TRBJ2-2, with D perhaps matching TRBD2 (6 bases). V shed 6 bases and J shed 4 bases, with 15 bases lying between them. The CDR3 runs to 15 residues. Germline CDR1 reads MDHEN; CDR2 reads SYDVKM. The DNA of the CDR3 is TGTGCCAGCAGGCTAACCGGGACTGGCACCGGGGAGCTGTTTTTT. Protein product: CASRLTGTGTGELFF.

The CDR3 bases are TGCGCCAGCCGCCAACCGGGACTAGATATCGGGGAGCTGTTTTTT. Encoded protein: CASRQPGLDIGELFF. The chain employs TRBV5-1 and TRBJ2-2, with 8 bases that match TRBD2. The germline V gene has CDR1 SGHRS and CDR2 YFSETQ. V gave up 7 bases and J gave up 7 bases; unmatched junction bases: 12. The CDR3 covers 15 residues.

This clonotype was recorded a few times. The chain uses TRBV4-3 and TRBJ2-5; unclear D gene. Germline loops: CDR1 LGHNA, CDR2 YSLEER. V gave up 0 bases and J gave up 5 bases, with 13 bases separating them. This CDR3 comprises 15 residues. This CDR3 is CASSQDTNPGETQYF. CDR3 coding DNA: TGCGCCAGCAGCCAAGATACTAACCCCGGGGAGACCCAGTACTTC.

The rearrangement uses TRBV12-3 or TRBV12-4 and TRBJ1-1; 11 bases are a match to TRBD1. The V and J ends lost 2 bases and 5 bases, in that order; junction bases with no gene match: 7. The CDR3 extends over 16 amino acids. This CDR3 is CASSLSGQGARTEAFF. The CDR3 nucleotides read TGTGCCAGCAGTTTATCTGGACAGGGGGCGCGGACTGAAGCTTTCTTT.

The sample holds many counts of this clonotype. The rearrangement links TRBV20-1 to TRBJ1-4; no reliable D call. CDR1 is DFQATT and CDR2 is SNEGSKA in the germline V gene (reference sequence). The CDR3 covers 11 residues. The CDR3 DNA reads as TGCAGCCCTTTGACTAATGAAAAACTGTTTTTT. This translates into CSPLTNEKLFF.